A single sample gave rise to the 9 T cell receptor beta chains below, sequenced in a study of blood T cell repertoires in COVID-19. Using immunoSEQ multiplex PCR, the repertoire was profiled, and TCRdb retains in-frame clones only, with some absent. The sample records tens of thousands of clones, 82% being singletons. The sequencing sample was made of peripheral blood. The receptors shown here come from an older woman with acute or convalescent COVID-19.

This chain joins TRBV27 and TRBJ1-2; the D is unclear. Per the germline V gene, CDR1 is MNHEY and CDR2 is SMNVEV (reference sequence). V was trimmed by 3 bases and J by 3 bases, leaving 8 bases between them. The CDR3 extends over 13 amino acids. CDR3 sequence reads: CASSFGSDYGYTF. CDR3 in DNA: TGTGCCAGCAGTTTTGGCAGTGACTATGGCTACACCTTC.

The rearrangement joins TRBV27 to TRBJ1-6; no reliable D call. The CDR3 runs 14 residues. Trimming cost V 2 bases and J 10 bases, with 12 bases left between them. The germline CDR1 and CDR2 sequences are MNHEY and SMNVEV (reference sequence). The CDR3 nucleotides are TGTGCCAGCAGTTTAACGGGGTTAGGATCACCCCTCCACTTT. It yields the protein CASSLTGLGSPLHF.

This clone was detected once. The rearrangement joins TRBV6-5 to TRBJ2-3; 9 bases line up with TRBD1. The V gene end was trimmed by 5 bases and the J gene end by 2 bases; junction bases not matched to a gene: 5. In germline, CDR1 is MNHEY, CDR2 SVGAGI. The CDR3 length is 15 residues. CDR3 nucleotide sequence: TGTGCCAGCAGTCATACAGGGGGCATCACAGATACGCAGTATTTT. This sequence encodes CASSHTGGITDTQYF.

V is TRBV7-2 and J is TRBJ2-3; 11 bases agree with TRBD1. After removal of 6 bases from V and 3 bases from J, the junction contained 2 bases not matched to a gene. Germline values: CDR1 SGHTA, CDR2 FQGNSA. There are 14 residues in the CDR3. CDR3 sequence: CASRGTGGTDTQYF. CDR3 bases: TGTGCCAGCAGGGGGACAGGGGGGACAGATACGCAGTATTTT. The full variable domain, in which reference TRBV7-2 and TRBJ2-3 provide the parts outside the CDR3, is GAGVSQSPSNKVTEKGKDVELRCDPISGHTALYWYRQSLGQGLEFLIYFQGNSAPDKSGLPSDRFSAERTGGSVSTLTIQRTQQEDSAVYLCASRGTGGTDTQYFGPGTRLTVL.

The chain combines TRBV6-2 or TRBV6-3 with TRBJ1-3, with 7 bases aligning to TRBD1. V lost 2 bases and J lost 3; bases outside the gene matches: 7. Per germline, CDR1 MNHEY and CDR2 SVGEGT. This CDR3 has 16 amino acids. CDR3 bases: TGTGCCAGCAGTTACATCCGGACAGGTCTTGGAAACACCATATATTTT. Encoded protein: CASSYIRTGLGNTIYF.

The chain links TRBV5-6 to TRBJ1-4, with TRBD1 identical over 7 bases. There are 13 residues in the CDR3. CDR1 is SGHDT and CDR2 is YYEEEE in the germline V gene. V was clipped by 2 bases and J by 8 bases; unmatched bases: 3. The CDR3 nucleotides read TGTGCCAGCAGCTTACAGGGGCGCGAAAAACTGTTTTTT. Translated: CASSLQGREKLFF. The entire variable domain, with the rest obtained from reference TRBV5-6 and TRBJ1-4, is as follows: DAGVTQSPTHLIKTRGQQVTLRCSPKSGHDTVSWYQQALGQGPQFIFQYYEEEERQRGNFPDRFSGHQFPNYSSELNVNALLLGDSALYLCASSLQGREKLFFGSGTQLSVL.

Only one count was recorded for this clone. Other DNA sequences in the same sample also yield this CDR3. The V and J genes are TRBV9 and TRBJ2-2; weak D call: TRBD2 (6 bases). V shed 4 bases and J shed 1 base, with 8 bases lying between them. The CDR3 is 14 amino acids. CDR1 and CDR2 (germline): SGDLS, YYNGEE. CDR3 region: CASSRGRNTGELFF. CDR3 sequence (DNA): TGTGCCAGCAGCCGGGGGAGGAACACCGGGGAGCTGTTTTTT.

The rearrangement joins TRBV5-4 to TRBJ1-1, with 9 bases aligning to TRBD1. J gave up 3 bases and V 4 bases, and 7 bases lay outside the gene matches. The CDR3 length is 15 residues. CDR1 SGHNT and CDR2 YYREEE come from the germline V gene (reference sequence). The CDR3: CASSREGQGDTEAFF. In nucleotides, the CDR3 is TGTGCCAGCAGCAGGGAGGGACAGGGAGACACTGAAGCTTTCTTT.

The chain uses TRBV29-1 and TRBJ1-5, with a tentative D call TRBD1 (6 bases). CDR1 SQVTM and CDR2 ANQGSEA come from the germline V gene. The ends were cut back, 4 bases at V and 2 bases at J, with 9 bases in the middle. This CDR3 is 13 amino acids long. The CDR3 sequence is CSVVGGRNQPQHF. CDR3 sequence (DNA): TGCAGCGTTGTAGGGGGTCGCAATCAGCCCCAGCATTTT.